The present T cell receptor beta chain was sequenced within a study of response to subunit inactivated influenza vaccine. Study-level findings and limits: With each seasonal influenza vaccination, the authors suggested, few new T cells are recruited.

V was clipped by 4 bases and J by 2 bases, with 12 bases between them. The CDR3 spans 15 residues. From germline, CDR1 is SGHDN and CDR2 FVKESK. On this clonotype: Its antigen is currently unknown.

TCRdb ran MiXCR on the RT-PCR reads and lists one entry per CDR3 protein. The sample gives approximately 500,000 distinct CDR3 sequences, roughly 15% of which show up once; 11% is in the top ten. Sequenced here: PBMCs from blood, sampled roughly 12 days after vaccination. The V gene is TRBV14, the J gene TRBJ1-5, with D possibly matching TRBD1 (5 bases). This receptor was identified in a man in his forties or fifties who received an inactivated influenza vaccine. The CDR3 nucleotides read TGTGCCAGCAGCCCGGGACCCGGAGGCAATCAGCCCCAGCATTTT. As protein: CASSPGPGGNQPQHF.